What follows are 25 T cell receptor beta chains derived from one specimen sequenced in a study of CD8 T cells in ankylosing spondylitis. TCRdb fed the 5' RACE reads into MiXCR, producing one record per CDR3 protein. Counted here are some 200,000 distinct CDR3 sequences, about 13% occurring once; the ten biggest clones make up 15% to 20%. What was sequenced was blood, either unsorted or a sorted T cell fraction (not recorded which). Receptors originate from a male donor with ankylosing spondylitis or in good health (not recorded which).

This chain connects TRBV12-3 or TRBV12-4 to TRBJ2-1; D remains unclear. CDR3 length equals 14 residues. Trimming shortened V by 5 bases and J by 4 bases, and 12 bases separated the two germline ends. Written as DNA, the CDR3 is TGTGCCAGCAGTCCGACGGGCGCTTACAATGAGCAGTTCTTC. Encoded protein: CASSPTGAYNEQFF.

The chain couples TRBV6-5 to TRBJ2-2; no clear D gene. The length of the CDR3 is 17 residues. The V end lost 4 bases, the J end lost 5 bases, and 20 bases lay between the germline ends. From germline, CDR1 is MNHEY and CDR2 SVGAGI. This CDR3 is CASSFPGQGTSTGELFF. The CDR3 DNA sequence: TGTGCCAGCAGTTTCCCGGGCCAAGGTACAAGTACCGGGGAGCTGTTTTTT.

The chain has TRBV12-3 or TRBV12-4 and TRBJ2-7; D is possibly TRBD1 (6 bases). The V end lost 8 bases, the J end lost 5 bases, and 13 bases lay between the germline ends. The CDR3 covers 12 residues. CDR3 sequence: CASGRGLDEQYF. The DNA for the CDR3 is TGTGCCAGCGGTAGGGGGTTGGACGAGCAGTACTTC.

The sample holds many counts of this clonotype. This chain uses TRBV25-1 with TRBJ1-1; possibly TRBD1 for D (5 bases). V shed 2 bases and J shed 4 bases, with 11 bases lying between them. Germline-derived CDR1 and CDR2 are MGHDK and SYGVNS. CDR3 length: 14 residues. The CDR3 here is CASSEGGGFTEAFF. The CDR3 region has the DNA TGTGCCAGCAGTGAAGGGGGAGGCTTCACTGAAGCTTTCTTT.

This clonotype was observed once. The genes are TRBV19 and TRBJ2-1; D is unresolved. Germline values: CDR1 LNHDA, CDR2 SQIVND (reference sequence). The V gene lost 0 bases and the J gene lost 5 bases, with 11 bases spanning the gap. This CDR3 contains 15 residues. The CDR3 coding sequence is TGTGCCAGTAGTATAGAAGACCGGGCCAACAATGAGCAGTTCTTC. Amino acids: CASSIEDRANNEQFF.

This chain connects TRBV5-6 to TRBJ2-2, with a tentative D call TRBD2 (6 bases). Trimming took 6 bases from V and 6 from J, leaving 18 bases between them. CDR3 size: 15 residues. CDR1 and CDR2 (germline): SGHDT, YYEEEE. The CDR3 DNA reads TGTGCCAGCACGTTAGCGGATTATCCCCCCGGGGAGCTGTTTTTT. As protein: CASTLADYPPGELFF.

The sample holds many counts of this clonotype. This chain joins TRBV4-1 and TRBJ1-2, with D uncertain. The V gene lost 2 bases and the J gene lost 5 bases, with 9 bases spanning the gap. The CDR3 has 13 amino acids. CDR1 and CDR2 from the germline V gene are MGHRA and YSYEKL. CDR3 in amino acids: CASSQTATYGYTF. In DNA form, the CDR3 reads TGCGCCAGCAGCCAAACGGCCACGTATGGCTACACCTTC.

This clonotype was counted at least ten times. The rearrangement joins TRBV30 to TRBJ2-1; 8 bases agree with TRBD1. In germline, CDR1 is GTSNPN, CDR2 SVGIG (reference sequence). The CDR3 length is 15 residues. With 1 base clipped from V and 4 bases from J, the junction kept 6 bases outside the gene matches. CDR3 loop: CAWSAPDRDYNEQFF. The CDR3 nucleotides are TGTGCCTGGAGTGCTCCGGACAGGGATTACAATGAGCAGTTCTTC.

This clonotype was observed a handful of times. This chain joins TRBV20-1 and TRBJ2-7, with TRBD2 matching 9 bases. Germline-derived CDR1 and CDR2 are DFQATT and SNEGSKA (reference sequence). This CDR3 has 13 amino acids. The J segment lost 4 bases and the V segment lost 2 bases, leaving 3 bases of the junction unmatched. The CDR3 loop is CSARPSGTYEQYF. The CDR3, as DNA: TGCAGTGCTAGACCTAGCGGGACATACGAGCAGTACTTC.

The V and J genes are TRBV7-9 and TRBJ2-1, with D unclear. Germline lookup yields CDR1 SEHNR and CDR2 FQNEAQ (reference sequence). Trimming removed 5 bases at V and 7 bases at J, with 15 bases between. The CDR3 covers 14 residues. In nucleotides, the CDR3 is TGTGCCAGCAGCCCCCCAAAAGTGTGGAATGAGCAGTTCTTC. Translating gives CASSPPKVWNEQFF.

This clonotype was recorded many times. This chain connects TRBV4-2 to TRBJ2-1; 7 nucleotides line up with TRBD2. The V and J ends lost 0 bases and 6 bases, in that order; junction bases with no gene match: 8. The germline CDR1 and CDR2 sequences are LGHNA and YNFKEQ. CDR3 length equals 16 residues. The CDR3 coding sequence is TGTGCCAGCAGCCAAGATCCAAGCGGGGCGCTCAATGAGCAGTTCTTC. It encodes CASSQDPSGALNEQFF.

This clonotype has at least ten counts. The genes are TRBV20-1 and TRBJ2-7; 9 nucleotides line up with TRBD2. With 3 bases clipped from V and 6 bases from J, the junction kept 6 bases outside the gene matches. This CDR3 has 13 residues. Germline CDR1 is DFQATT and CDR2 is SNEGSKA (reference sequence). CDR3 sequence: CSARSLAGIEQYF. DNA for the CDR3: TGCAGTGCTAGGTCGCTAGCGGGAATCGAGCAGTACTTC.

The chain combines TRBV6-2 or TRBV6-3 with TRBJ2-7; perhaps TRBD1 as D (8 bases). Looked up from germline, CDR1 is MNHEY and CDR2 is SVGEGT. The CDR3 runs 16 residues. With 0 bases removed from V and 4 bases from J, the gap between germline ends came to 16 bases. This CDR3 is CASSYSFGQGGYEQYF. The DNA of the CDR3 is TGTGCCAGCAGTTACTCTTTCGGACAGGGAGGGTACGAGCAGTACTTC.

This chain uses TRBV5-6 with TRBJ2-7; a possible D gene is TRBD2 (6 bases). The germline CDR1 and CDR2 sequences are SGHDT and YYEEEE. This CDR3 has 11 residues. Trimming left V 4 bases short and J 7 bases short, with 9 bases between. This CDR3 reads CASSAGREQYF. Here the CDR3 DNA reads TGTGCCAGCAGCGCGGGGCGAGAGCAGTACTTC.

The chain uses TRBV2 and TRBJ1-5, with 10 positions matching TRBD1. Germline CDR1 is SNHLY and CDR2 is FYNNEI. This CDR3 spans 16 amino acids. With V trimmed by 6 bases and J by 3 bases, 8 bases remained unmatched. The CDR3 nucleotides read TGTGCCAGCAGCGGGGACAGGGGCCAAATCAATCAGCCCCAGCATTTT. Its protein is CASSGDRGQINQPQHF.

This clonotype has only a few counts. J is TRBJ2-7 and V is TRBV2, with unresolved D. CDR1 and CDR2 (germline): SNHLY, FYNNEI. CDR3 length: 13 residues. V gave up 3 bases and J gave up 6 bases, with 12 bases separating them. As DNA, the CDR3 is TGTGCCAGCAGTGAGTTTCGAGATTTCGAGCAGTACTTC. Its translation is CASSEFRDFEQYF.

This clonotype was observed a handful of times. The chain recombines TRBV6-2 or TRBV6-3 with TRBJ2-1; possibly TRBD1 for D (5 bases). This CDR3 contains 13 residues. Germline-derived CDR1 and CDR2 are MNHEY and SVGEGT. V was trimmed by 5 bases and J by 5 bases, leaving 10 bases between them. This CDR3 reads CASSQGSHNEQFF. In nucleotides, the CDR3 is TGTGCCAGCAGTCAGGGTTCCCACAATGAGCAGTTCTTC.

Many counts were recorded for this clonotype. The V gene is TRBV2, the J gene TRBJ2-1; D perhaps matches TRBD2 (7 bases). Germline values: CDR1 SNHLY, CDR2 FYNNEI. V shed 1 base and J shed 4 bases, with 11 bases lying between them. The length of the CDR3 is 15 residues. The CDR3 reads CASSEEGGRYNEQFF. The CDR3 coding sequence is TGTGCCAGCAGTGAAGAGGGGGGGAGGTACAATGAGCAGTTCTTC.

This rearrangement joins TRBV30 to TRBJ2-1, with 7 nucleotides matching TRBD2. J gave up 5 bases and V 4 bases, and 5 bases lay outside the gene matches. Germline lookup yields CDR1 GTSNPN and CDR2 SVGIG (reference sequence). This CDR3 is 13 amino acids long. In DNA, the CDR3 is TGTGCCTGGAACTTAGCGGGCCACAATGAGCAGTTCTTC. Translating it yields CAWNLAGHNEQFF.

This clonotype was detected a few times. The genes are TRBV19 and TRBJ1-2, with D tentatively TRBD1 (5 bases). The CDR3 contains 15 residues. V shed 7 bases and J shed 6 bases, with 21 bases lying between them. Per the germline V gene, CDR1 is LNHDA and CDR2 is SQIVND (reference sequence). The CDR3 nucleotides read TGTGCCAGTAAGGTGGACAATTTGCCCACGGATGGCTACACCTTC. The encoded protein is CASKVDNLPTDGYTF. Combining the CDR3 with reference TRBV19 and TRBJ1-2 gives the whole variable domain DGGITQSPKYLFRKEGQNVTLSCEQNLNHDAMYWYRQDPGQGLRLIYYSQIVNDFQKGDIAEGYSVSREKKESFPLTVTSAQKNPTAFYLCASKVDNLPTDGYTFGSGTRLTVV.

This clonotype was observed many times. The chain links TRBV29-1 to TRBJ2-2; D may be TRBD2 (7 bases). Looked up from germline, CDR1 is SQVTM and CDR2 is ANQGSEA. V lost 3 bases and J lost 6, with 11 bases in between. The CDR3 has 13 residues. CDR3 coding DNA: TGCAGCGTTGAGGGGGCGGGGGCCGGGGAGCTGTTTTTT. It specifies CSVEGAGAGELFF.

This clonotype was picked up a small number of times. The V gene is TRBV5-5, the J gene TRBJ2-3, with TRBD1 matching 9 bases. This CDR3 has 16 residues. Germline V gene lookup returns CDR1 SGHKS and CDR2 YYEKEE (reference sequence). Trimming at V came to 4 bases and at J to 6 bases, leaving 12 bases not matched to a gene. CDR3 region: CASSALFTDRGDTQYF. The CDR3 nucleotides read TGTGCCAGCAGCGCACTCTTTACGGACAGGGGTGATACGCAGTATTTT.

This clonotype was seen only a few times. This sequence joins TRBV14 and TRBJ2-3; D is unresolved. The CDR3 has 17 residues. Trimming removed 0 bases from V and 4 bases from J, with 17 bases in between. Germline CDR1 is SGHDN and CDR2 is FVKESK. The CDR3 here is CASSQDRIGIVSDTQYF. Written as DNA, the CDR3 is TGTGCCAGCAGCCAAGATCGGATAGGGATTGTCTCAGATACGCAGTATTTT.

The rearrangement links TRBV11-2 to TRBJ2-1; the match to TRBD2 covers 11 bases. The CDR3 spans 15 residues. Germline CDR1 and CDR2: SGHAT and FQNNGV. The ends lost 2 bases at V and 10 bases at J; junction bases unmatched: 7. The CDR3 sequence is CASSLQTSGSGEQFF. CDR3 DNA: TGTGCCAGCAGCTTACAAACTAGCGGGAGTGGAGAGCAGTTCTTC.

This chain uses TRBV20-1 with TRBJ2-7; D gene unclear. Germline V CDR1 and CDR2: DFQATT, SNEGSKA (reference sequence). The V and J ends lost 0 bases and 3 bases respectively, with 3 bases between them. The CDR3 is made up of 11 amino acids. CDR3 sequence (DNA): TGCAGTGCTAGAGATCACTACGAGCAGTACTTC. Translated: CSARDHYEQYF.